A selection of T cell receptor beta chains follows, all from one sample in a study of CD8+ T cells in alopecia areata. The protocol was immunoSEQ multiplex PCR, while the TCRdb copy is restricted to in-frame clones and leaves out a portion. Of 120,000 or so clones in the sample, 45% to 50% are singletons; the top ten hold roughly a tenth. The sample comprised NKG2D-low CD8+ T cells sorted from blood. These receptor sequences come from a human donor with alopecia areata. Both conserved end residues are part of each CDR3. The D gene is left open where the match is weak. Size values are once, few and many counts, or a class for expanded clones, and some rows have none.

clone_size j_call v_call d_call cdr3_nt cdr3_aa
few TRBJ2-6 TRBV29-1 . TGCAGCGTTGAAGATGTCACAGGGCCAAATTTCTCTGGGGCCAACGTCCTGACTTTC CSVEDVTGPNFSGANVLTF
. TRBJ2-7 TRBV20-1 TRBD1 TGCAGCGGACAGGACTCCTACGAGCAGTACTTC CSGQDSYEQYF
. TRBJ1-1 TRBV29-1 . TGCAGCGTCTACAGGACATCGTCTACAAATGAAGCTTTCTTT CSVYRTSSTNEAFF
few TRBJ2-3 TRBV29-1 . TGCAGCGTTGAAGTCGGGGGCCGCACAGATACGCAGTATTTT CSVEVGGRTDTQYF
once TRBJ2-2 TRBV29-1 . TGCAGCGCGCGCGGACACACCGGGGAGCTGTTTTTT CSARGHTGELFF
. TRBJ2-7 TRBV4-3 TRBD2 TGCGCCAGCAGCCAAGAGTCCAGCGGGAGCTCCTACGAGCAGTACTTC CASSQESSGSSYEQYF
. TRBJ2-2 TRBV29-1 . TGCAGCGTTGTCGTTACCGGGGAGCTGTTTTTT CSVVVTGELFF
few TRBJ2-1 TRBV14 . TGTGCCAGCAGCCAGGCCGGGTGGGCGGAGAACAATGAGCAGTTCTTC CASSQAGWAENNEQFF
few TRBJ2-3 TRBV6-4 . TGTGCCAGCAGTGACTACGGGACTAGCACAGATACGCAGTATTTT CASSDYGTSTDTQYF
. TRBJ2-7 TRBV2 . TGTGCCAGCAGCCACCGGGCCCGGAACGAGGAGCAGTACTTC CASSHRARNEEQYF
few TRBJ2-3 TRBV29-1 . TGCAGCGTCTCGACCCCGGCAGATACGCAGTATTTT CSVSTPADTQYF
. TRBJ2-7 TRBV5-1 . TGCGCCAGCAGCCTGGACAAGACCTACGAGCAGTACTTC CASSLDKTYEQYF
. TRBJ1-1 TRBV9 TRBD1 TGTGCCAGCAGCGGCCGACAGGGAGCTGAAGCTTTCTTT CASSGRQGAEAFF
few TRBJ2-1 TRBV5-4 . TGTGCCAGCAGCCTAACGGGGGAAGAGCAGTTCTTC CASSLTGEEQFF
. TRBJ2-1 TRBV27 . TGTGCCATCCTGGGTGACAATGAGCAGTTCTTC CAILGDNEQFF
once TRBJ2-7 TRBV11-2 . TGTGCCAGCAGCACGATAGGGGGAAGTGAGCAGTACTTC CASSTIGGSEQYF
. TRBJ2-7 TRBV5-1 . TGCGCCAGCAGCTTGCCACGGGACGGTGAGTCCTACGAGCAGTACTTC CASSLPRDGESYEQYF
. TRBJ2-1 TRBV5-4 . TGTGCCAGCAGGGAGGGGGGGGCGAGCAATGAGCAGTTCTTC CASREGGASNEQFF
. TRBJ2-2 TRBV29-1 TRBD1 TGCAGCGTCCCGGGACAGGGATTAGCCGGGGAGCTGTTTTTT CSVPGQGLAGELFF
. TRBJ1-1 TRBV29-1 . TGCAGCGTTTGGGATGGAGAAGCTTTCTTT CSVWDGEAFF
. TRBJ1-2 TRBV29-1 . TGCAGCGTTGAAGGGGAGGACTATGGCTACACCTTC CSVEGEDYGYTF
. TRBJ2-5 TRBV23-1 . TGCGCCAGCAGTCGAGAGGAGAGGGACGTGGGGAAAGGGACCCAGTACTTC CASSREERDVGKGTQYF
. TRBJ2-3 TRBV4-1 . TGCGCCAGCAGCCAAGCGAACGGACCGGGGAAGAGCACAGATACGCAGTATTTT CASSQANGPGKSTDTQYF
. TRBJ1-1 TRBV13 . TGTGCCAGCAGCTTACAAGGGCTGGGCACTGAAGCTTTCTTT CASSLQGLGTEAFF
. TRBJ2-3 TRBV28 . TGTGCCACCACTGTGGGCAGGGAGGCAGATACGCAGTATTTT CATTVGREADTQYF
. TRBJ2-1 TRBV2 TRBD2 TGTGCCAGCACCATCGAGGGGACTAGCAGCGATGAGCAGTTCTTC CASTIEGTSSDEQFF
few TRBJ2-4 TRBV14 TRBD1 TGTGCCAGCAGCCCTACCTACAGGGGAGCCAAAAACATTCAGTACTTC CASSPTYRGAKNIQYF
. TRBJ2-7 TRBV5-6 . TGTGCCAGCAGCCACGGACAGACCGGGGAGCAGTACTTC CASSHGQTGEQYF
. TRBJ2-7 TRBV5-4 TRBD1 TGTGCCAGCAGCTTGGCCGGGACAGGGAGGTACGAGCAGTACTTC CASSLAGTGRYEQYF
. TRBJ1-1 TRBV2 . TGTGCCAGCCGAGAGGGTGCTGAAGCTTTCTTT CASREGAEAFF
. TRBJ1-4 TRBV29-1 TRBD1 TGCAGCGTCCGGACAGGATTGGGGTCGTTGGAAAAACTGTTTTTT CSVRTGLGSLEKLFF
. TRBJ2-3 TRBV28 TRBD1 TGTGCCAGCAGTACCCAAATCCCTGGGACAGGGGCGACAGATACGCAGTATTTT CASSTQIPGTGATDTQYF
once TRBJ2-7 TRBV30 TRBD1 TGTGCCTGGAGAGAACCAGGGACAGAAACCTACGAGCAGTACTTC CAWREPGTETYEQYF
few TRBJ2-1 TRBV20-1 . TGCAGTGCCCCCATGTTGGGTGAGCAGTTCTTC CSAPMLGEQFF
. TRBJ1-1 TRBV27 . TGTGCCAGCAGTTTACGCGGATCGACCACTGAAGCTTTCTTT CASSLRGSTTEAFF
few TRBJ2-4 TRBV9 . TGTGCCAGCAGCGTACCCTCGGAAAACATTCAGTACTTC CASSVPSENIQYF
. TRBJ2-1 TRBV14 TRBD2 TGTGCCAGCAGCCTGCTCGGGAGGGTGGAGTACAATGAGCAGTTCTTC CASSLLGRVEYNEQFF